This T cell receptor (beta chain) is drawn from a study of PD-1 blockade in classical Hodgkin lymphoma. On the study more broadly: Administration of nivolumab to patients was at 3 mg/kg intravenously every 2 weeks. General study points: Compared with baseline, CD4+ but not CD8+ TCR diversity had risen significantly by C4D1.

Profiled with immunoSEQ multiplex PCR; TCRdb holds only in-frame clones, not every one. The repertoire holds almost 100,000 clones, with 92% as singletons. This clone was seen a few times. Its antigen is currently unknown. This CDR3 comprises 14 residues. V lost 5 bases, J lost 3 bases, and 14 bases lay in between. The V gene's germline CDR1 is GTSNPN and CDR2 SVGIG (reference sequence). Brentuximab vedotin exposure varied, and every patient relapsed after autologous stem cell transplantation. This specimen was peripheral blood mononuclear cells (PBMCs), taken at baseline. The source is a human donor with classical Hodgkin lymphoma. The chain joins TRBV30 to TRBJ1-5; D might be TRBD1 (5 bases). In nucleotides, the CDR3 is TGTGCCTGGTCGAGACAGTCCCTCAATCAGCCCCAGCATTTT. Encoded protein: CAWSRQSLNQPQHF.